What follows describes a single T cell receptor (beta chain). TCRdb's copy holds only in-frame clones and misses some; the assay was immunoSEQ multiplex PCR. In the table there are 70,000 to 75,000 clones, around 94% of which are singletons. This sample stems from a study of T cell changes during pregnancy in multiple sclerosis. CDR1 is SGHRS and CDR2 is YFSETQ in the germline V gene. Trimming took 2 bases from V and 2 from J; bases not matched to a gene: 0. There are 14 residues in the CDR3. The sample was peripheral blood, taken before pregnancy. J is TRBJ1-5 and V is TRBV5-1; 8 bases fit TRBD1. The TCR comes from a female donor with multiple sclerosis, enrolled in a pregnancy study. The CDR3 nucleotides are TGCGCCAGCAGCTTACAGGGGGGCAATCAGCCCCAGCATTTT. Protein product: CASSLQGGNQPQHF.